This TCR beta chain was recovered during a study of cytomegalovirus exposure and HLA in healthy donors. Study context: As an earlier analysis found, 150 million to 200 million T cells yielded 117 million unique TCR beta sequences. General observations from the study: When a later analysis compared HLA-associated TCR beta chains with equally common others, the HLA-associated chains turned out to be more clonally expanded and to have lower generation probabilities.

CDR3 length: 15 residues. The germline CDR1 and CDR2 sequences are MNHEY and SVGAGI. Comments on this clone: No antigen is known for it. The junction differs from germline at one of its ends, possibly a read error.

Primers: 60 Vbeta forward and 13 Jbeta reverse. Profiling relied on immunoSEQ multiplex PCR, and the TCRdb table lists in-frame clones only, not all of them. The data show fewer than 120,000 clones, 78% seen once. This chain joins TRBV6-5 and TRBJ2-7, with a weak D call TRBD2 (6 bases). The origin of this receptor is a woman in her twenties or thirties in good health and CMV-seronegative. Sequenced: PBMCs. CDR3 nucleotide sequence: TGTGCCGGCAGCCCATTACTAGCTACTACCTACGAGCAGTACTTC. It yields the protein CAGSPLLATTYEQYF.